The clone carrying this TCR beta chain was detected only a few times. Its antigen remains unknown. This entry comes from a study of T cells after yellow fever vaccination. Whole-study results and caveats: Post-booster samples contained most primary-vaccination clones (more than 95% CD4, around 88% CD8). Abundant bulk-derived clonotypes could contaminate FACS-sorted repertoires.

J lost 0 bases, V lost 6 bases, and 25 bases had no gene match. The CDR3 sequence is 22 residues long. 5'RACE template switching added a universal primer site and UMIs to TCR cDNA. TCRdb independently ran MiXCR on the 5' RACE reads; one entry per CDR3 protein. The table lists about 300,000 distinct CDR3 sequences, about 4% of them singletons, with around 24% in the top ten. J is TRBJ2-4 and V is TRBV12-3 or TRBV12-4; 8 nucleotides agree with TRBD2. This receptor was obtained from a man between 18 and 35 years old who received the YFV17D yellow fever vaccine. The material sequenced was PBMCs, taken 5 days after the yellow fever booster vaccination. CDR3 nucleotide sequence: TGTGCCAGCAGACTGCCGGGGGGGGCCAGCGGGGATGCTCATCTAGCCAAAAACATTCAGTACTTC. Its protein product is CASRLPGGASGDAHLAKNIQYF.